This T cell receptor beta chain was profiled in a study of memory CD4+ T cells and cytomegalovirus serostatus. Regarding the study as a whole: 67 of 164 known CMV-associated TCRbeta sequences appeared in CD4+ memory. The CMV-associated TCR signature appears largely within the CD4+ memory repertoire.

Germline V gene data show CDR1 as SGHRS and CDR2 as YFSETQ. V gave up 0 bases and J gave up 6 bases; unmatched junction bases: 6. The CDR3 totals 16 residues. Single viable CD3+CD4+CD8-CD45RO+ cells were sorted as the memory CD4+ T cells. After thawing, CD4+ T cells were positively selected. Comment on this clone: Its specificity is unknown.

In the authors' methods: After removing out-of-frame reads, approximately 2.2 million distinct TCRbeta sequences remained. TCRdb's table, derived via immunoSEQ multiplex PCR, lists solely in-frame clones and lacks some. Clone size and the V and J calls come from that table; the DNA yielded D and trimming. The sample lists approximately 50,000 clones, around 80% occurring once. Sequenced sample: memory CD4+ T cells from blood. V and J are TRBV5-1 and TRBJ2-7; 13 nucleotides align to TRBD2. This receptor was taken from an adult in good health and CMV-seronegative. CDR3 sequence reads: CASSLGTSGSIGEQYF. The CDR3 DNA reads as TGCGCCAGCAGCTTGGGGACTAGCGGGAGTATAGGCGAGCAGTACTTC.